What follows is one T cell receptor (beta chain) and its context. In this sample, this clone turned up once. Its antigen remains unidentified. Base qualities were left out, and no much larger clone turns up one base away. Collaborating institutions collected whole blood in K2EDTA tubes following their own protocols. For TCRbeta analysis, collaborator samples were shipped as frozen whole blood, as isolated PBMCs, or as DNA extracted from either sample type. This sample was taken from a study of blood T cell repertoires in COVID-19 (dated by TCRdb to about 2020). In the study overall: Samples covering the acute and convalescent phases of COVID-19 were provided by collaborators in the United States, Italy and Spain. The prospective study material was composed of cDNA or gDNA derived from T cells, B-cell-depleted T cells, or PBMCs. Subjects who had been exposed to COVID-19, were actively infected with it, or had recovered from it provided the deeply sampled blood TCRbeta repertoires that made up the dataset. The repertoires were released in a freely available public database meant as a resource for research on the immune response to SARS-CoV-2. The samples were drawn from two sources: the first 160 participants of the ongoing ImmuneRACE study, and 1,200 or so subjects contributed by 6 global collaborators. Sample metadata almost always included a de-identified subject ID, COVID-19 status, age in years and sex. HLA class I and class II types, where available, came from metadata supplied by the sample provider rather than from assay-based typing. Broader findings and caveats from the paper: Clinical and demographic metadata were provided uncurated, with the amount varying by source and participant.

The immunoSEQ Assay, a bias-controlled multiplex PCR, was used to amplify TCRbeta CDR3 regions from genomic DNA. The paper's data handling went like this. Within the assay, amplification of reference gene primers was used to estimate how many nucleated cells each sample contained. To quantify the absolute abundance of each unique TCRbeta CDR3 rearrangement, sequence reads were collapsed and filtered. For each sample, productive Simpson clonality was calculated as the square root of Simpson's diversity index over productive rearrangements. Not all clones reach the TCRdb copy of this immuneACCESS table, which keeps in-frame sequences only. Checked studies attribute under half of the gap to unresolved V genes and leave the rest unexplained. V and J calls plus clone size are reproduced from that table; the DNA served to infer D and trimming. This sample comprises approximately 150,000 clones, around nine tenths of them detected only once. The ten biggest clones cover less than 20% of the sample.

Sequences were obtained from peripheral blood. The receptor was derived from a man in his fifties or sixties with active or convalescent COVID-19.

The nucleotides read TGTGCCACCAGTGGAACCGGGAGGAACACCGGGGAGCTGTTTTTT. Translation gives CATSGTGRNTGELFF. The receptor chain draws on TRBV24-1 and TRBJ2-2; TRBD2 is perhaps the D gene, given 6 matching bases. The CDR3, from cysteine to phenylalanine, totals 15 residues. The retained sequence is limited to the CDR3, 45 bases, with the frame set at the first base. The junction carries 10 bases between V and J, which are trimmed by 5 bases and 1 base respectively. Per the germline V gene, KGHDR is the CDR1 and SFDVKD is the CDR2.